This passage covers 6 T cell receptor beta chains from one sample sequenced in a study of blood T cell repertoires in COVID-19. Sequencing was performed with immunoSEQ multiplex PCR; in TCRdb, only in-frame clones are kept and a portion is missing. The sample records 150,000 to 200,000 clones, approximately 85% being singletons. The sample comprised peripheral blood. These receptors were obtained from a woman between 55 and 75 years old with acute or convalescent COVID-19.

The chain recombines TRBV28 with TRBJ1-4; 10 bases agree with TRBD1. The CDR3 sequence is 16 residues long. CDR1 and CDR2 from the germline V gene are MDHEN and SYDVKM. V shed 8 bases, J shed 8 bases, and the junction held 14 bases outside the gene matches. DNA of the CDR3: TGTGCCAGCCACCCCGCTGTAGGGACAGGGGAAGAAAAACTGTTTTTT. Protein sequence: CASHPAVGTGEEKLFF.

The chain couples TRBV19 to TRBJ2-1; TRBD2 matches at 10 bases. The germline V gene has CDR1 LNHDA and CDR2 SQIVND (reference sequence). With V trimmed by 1 base and J by 8 bases, 2 bases remained unmatched. The CDR3 spans 14 residues. CDR3 protein: CASSIAAGGDEQFF. The DNA of the CDR3 is TGTGCCAGTAGTATAGCAGCGGGGGGGGATGAGCAGTTCTTC.

This chain joins TRBV3-1 (or the pseudogene TRBV3-2) and TRBJ1-5; 12 nucleotides match TRBD1. Germline CDR1 reads LGHDT; CDR2 reads YNNKEL (reference sequence). V trimming: 8 bases; J trimming: 2 bases; junction bases outside the gene matches: 10. This CDR3 is 17 amino acids long. This CDR3 is CASSLGQGADGNQPQHF. As DNA, the CDR3 is TGTGCCAGCTCGCTGGGACAGGGGGCCGATGGCAATCAGCCCCAGCATTTT.

This clone has just a few counts. The chain employs TRBV19 and TRBJ2-7, with D perhaps matching TRBD1 (5 bases). Germline V CDR1 and CDR2: LNHDA, SQIVND (reference sequence). CDR3 length equals 13 residues. Trimming left V 3 bases short and J 4 bases short, with 10 bases between. The CDR3 region has the DNA TGTGCCAGTAGTATTTCCGCAGGGTACGAGCAGTACTTC. Its protein product is CASSISAGYEQYF.

The rearrangement uses TRBV30 and TRBJ1-6; no clear D. The germline V gene has CDR1 GTSNPN and CDR2 SVGIG (reference sequence). V was pared by 7 bases and J by 7 bases, with 17 bases between. The CDR3 is 14 residues long. As DNA, the CDR3 is TGTGCCTCTGAAGGCCGGACTGCAAATTCACCCCTCCACTTT. It specifies CASEGRTANSPLHF.

Only one count was recorded for this clone. The chain employs TRBV7-8 and TRBJ1-4; TRBD1 matches 9 bases. The length of the CDR3 is 14 residues. Germline-derived CDR1 and CDR2 are SGHVS and FQNEAQ. J was trimmed by 10 bases and V by 1 base; bases with no gene match: 4. The CDR3 is CASSLGTGERKLFF. DNA for the CDR3: TGTGCCAGCAGCTTAGGGACAGGGGAGAGAAAACTGTTTTTT.